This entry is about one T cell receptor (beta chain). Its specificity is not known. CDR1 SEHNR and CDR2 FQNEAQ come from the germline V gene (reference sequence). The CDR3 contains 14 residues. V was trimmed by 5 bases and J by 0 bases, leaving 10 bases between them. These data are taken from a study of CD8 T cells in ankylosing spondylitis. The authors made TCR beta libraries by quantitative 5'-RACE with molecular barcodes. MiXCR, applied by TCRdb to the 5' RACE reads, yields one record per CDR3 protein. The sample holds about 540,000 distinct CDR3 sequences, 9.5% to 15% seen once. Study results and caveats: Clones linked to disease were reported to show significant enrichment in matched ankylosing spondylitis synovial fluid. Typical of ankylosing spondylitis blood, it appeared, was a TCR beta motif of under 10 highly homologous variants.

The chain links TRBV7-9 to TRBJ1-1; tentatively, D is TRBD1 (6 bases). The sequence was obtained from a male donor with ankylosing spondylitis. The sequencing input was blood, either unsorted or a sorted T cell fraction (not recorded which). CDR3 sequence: CASSRDILNTEAFF. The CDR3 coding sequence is TGTGCCAGCAGCCGGGACATCTTGAACACTGAAGCTTTCTTT.